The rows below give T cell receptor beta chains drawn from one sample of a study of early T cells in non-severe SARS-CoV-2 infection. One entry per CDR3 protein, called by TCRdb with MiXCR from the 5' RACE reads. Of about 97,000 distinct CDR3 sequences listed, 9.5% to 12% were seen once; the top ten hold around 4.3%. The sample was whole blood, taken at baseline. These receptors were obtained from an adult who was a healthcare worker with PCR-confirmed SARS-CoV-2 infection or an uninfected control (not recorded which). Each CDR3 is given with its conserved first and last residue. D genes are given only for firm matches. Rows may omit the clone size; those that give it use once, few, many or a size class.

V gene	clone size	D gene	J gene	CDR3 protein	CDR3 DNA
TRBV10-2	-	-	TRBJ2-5	CASRVLMLQGETQYF	TGCGCCAGCAGAGTGCTTATGCTACAGGGTGAGACCCAGTACTTC
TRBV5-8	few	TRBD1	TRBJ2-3	CASSLGTGADTQYF	TGTGCCAGCAGCTTAGGGACAGGGGCAGATACGCAGTATTTT
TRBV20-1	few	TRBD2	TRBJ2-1	CSASPPPGLAGYNEQFF	TGCAGTGCTAGCCCCCCGCCGGGACTAGCGGGATACAATGAGCAGTTCTTC
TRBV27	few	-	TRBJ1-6	CASSFTDYSPLHF	TGTGCCAGCAGTTTTACAGATTATTCACCCCTCCACTTT
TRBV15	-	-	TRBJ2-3	CATSREDHVTDTQYF	TGTGCCACCAGCAGAGAGGACCACGTCACAGATACGCAGTATTTT
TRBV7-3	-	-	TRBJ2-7	CASSLSLGPSYEQYF	TGTGCCAGCAGCTTAAGCCTAGGCCCTTCCTACGAGCAGTACTTC
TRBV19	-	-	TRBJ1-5	CASSPDPWPQHF	TGTGCCAGTAGCCCGGATCCTTGGCCCCAGCATTTT
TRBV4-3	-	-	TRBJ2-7	CASSQLPRDYEQYF	TGCGCCAGCAGCCAATTACCCAGGGACTACGAGCAGTACTTC
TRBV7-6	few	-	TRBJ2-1	CASSRTSYNEQFF	TGTGCCAGCAGCCGTACTAGTTACAATGAGCAGTTCTTC
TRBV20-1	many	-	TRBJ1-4	CSAMGQAGEKLFF	TGCAGTGCTATGGGGCAGGCAGGGGAAAAACTGTTTTTT
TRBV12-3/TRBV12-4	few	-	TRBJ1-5	CASSLPGPSGPQHF	TGTGCCAGCAGCCTCCCAGGGCCCTCGGGGCCCCAGCATTTT
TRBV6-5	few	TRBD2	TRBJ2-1	CASSYEPPLLAGAYNEQFF	TGTGCCAGCAGTTACGAACCCCCGCTACTAGCGGGGGCTTACAATGAGCAGTTCTTC
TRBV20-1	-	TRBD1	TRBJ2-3	CSASTGSGTDTQYF	TGCAGTGCTTCGACAGGGAGTGGAACAGATACGCAGTATTTT
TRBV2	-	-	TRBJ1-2	CASSEARAVRGYTF	TGTGCCAGCAGTGAAGCGCGGGCAGTCCGTGGCTACACCTTC
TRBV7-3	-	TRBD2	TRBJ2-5	CASSPGGGGMETQYF	TGTGCCAGCAGCCCAGGCGGGGGGGGCATGGAGACCCAGTACTTC
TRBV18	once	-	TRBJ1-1	CASSPSRTVNTEAFF	TGTGCCAGCTCACCGTCAAGGACCGTGAACACTGAAGCTTTCTTT
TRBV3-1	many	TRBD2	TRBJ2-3	CASSQDLAGRDTQYF	TGTGCCAGCAGCCAAGATCTAGCGGGGCGAGATACGCAGTATTTT
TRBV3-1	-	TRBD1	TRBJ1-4	CASSPDRVLREKLFF	TGTGCCAGCAGCCCTGACAGGGTTCTACGGGAAAAACTGTTTTTT
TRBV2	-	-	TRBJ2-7	CASDDRGNPYEQYF	TGTGCCAGCGATGACAGAGGGAATCCTTACGAGCAGTACTTC
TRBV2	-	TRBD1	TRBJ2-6	CAGGQGSSSGANVLTF	TGTGCCGGAGGACAGGGCTCCTCCTCTGGGGCCAACGTCCTGACTTTC
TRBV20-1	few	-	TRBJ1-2	CSATRRDGYGYTF	TGCAGTGCTACCCGGCGGGACGGCTATGGCTACACCTTC
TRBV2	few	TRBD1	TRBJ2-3	CASSGGQAFGDTQYF	TGTGCCAGCAGTGGGGGACAGGCCTTCGGAGATACGCAGTATTTT
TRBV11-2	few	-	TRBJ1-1	CASSVGTAFTEAFF	TGTGCCAGCAGTGTGGGAACAGCCTTTACTGAAGCTTTCTTT
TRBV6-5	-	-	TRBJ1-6	CASSYRLGGRVDNSPLHF	TGTGCCAGCAGTTACCGACTAGGCGGGCGAGTAGATAATTCACCCCTCCACTTT
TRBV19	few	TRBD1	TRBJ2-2	CASSSIGTGNTGELFF	TGTGCCAGTAGTTCAATCGGGACAGGGAACACCGGGGAGCTGTTTTTT
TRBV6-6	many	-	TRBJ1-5	CASSYSTNQPQHF	TGTGCCAGCAGTTACTCGACTAATCAGCCCCAGCATTTT
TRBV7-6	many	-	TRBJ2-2	CASSGDTGELFF	TGTGCCAGCTCTGGGGACACCGGGGAGCTGTTTTTT
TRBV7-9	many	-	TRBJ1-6	CASSYSNSPLHF	TGTGCCAGCAGCTACTCGAATTCACCCCTCCACTTT
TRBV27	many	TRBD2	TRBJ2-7	CASRSGLAGLYEQYF	TGTGCCAGCAGATCAGGACTAGCAGGTCTCTACGAGCAGTACTTC
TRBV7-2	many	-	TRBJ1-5	CASSPMGHLNQPQHF	TGTGCCAGCAGCCCTATGGGACACTTAAATCAGCCCCAGCATTTT
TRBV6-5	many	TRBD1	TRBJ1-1	CASSFGTGLNTEAFF	TGTGCCAGCAGTTTCGGGACAGGGTTGAACACTGAAGCTTTCTTT
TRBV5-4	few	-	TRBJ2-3	CASSRRAGLGTDTQYF	TGTGCCAGCAGCCGTCGGGCAGGGCTCGGCACAGATACGCAGTATTTT
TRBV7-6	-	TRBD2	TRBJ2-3	CASFQEAGVGTDTQYF	TGTGCCAGCTTCCAGGAAGCGGGAGTCGGCACAGATACGCAGTATTTT
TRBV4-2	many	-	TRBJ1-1	CASSQEHLERSPYPNTEAFF	TGTGCCAGCAGCCAAGAACATTTAGAGAGGAGCCCCTACCCAAACACTGAAGCTTTCTTT
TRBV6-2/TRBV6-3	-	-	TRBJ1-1	CASSFDSNTEAFF	TGTGCCAGCAGCTTCGACAGCAACACTGAAGCTTTCTTT
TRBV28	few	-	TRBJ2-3	CASSFAIPSTDTQYF	TGTGCCAGCAGTTTCGCTATACCTAGCACAGATACGCAGTATTTT
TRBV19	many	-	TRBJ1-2	CASQGQGNYGYTF	TGTGCCAGCCAGGGTCAGGGTAACTATGGCTACACCTTC
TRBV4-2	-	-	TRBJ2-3	CASSQVVGADTQYF	TGTGCCAGCAGCCAAGTGGTGGGCGCAGATACGCAGTATTTT
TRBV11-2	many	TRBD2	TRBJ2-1	CASSQLAGYNEQFF	TGTGCCAGCAGCCAACTAGCGGGTTACAATGAGCAGTTCTTC
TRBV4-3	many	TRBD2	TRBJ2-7	CASSQDRGGQYF	TGCGCCAGCAGCCAAGATCGGGGGGGGCAGTACTTC
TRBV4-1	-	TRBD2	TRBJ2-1	CASSPTSGRAYNEQFF	TGCGCCAGCAGCCCAACTAGCGGGAGGGCCTACAATGAGCAGTTCTTC
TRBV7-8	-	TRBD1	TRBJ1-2	CASSSGQGPYGYTF	TGTGCCAGCAGCTCAGGACAGGGCCCCTATGGCTACACCTTC